Included here is one T cell receptor (beta chain) sequence, with context. Its antigen is not known. This specimen belongs to a study of CD8+CD57+ T cells in acquired aplastic anemia. Study-level information: The sorted CD4+ and CD8+ cells yielded an average around 3.4 ug of DNA.

Sequenced patients had shown CD8+CD57+ cell expansion by flow cytometry. Genomic DNA templated the TCR beta VDJ and CDR3 profiling. MiXCR, applied by TCRdb to the reads, yields one record per CDR3 protein. The sample holds fewer than 85,000 distinct CDR3 sequences, roughly three quarters seen once. Study-level points and caveats: About 29 sequences, all CD8+ CDR3, were shared between patients and controls.

Trimming pared 3 bases from V and 6 bases from J, leaving 12 bases between. CDR3 length equals 14 residues. Per germline, CDR1 LNHNV and CDR2 YYDKDF (reference sequence). The V and J genes are TRBV15 and TRBJ1-5; possibly TRBD1 for D (6 bases). Sequencing was carried out using sorted CD4+, CD8+, or CD8+CD57+ T cells (not recorded which) from PBMCs. The sequence derives from a human donor with aplastic anemia. As DNA, the CDR3 is TGTGCCACCAGCAGCGCACAGGGTATTCAGCCCCAGCATTTT. This translates into CATSSAQGIQPQHF.